One T cell receptor beta chain is described in this entry. No antigen is known for it. This CDR3 is 16 amino acids long. Deletions cut 0 bases from V and 5 bases from J, with 14 bases between. Germline V gives CDR1 MGHRA, CDR2 YSYEKL. TCRdb re-analyzed the PCR reads using MiXCR. Here the sample spans about 40,000 clones, about 10% being singletons. All patients reached thyroid surgery having received no treatment beforehand. This sample is part of a study of metastatic and nonmetastatic thyroid tumors. Study-wide context: The authors compared repertoires across blood and tumor or nodule tissue from malignant and benign thyroid patients. Study conclusions and caveats: Benign nodules were reported to have significantly lower TCR beta diversity than malignant thyroid tumors, in blood and tumor.

This rearrangement joins TRBV4-1 to TRBJ1-5; no firm D call. The sequenced sample was blood. The receptor was isolated from a female donor with papillary thyroid cancer or a benign thyroid nodule (not recorded which). Some clones in this sample may be carry-over from other donors' samples. CDR3 DNA: TGCGCCAGCAGCCAAGATAAGGCAGGAATGGATCAGCCCCAGCATTTT. It specifies CASSQDKAGMDQPQHF.